Listed below are T cell receptor beta chains from one sample, sequenced in a study of blood T cell repertoires in COVID-19. Generated by immunoSEQ multiplex PCR, the TCRdb table keeps only in-frame clones and is missing some. The sample includes roughly 120,000 clones, around 85% of them seen just once. The specimen sequenced was peripheral blood. Receptor source: a woman of 80 years or more with COVID-19, enrolled during active disease. Both conserved end residues are part of each CDR3. A D gene is named only where the DNA matches it firmly. Size is stated for part of the rows, as once, few or many counts, or as a class when the clone is expanded.

v_gene	d_gene	j_gene	abundance	len	CDR3aa	CDR3nt
TRBV11-3	-	TRBJ2-1	-	12	CASSLAHNEQFF	TGTGCCAGCAGCTTGGCCCACAATGAGCAGTTCTTC
TRBV9	-	TRBJ2-7	-	14	CASSRRGERGEQYF	TGTGCCAGCAGCAGGAGGGGGGAGCGGGGCGAGCAGTACTTC
TRBV7-8	TRBD1	TRBJ1-4	-	15	CASSRTGPINEKLFF	TGTGCCAGCAGCCGGACAGGGCCTATTAATGAAAAACTGTTTTTT
TRBV5-4	TRBD1	TRBJ2-7	-	15	CASSVSGQGYYEQYF	TGTGCCAGCAGCGTGTCGGGACAGGGTTACTACGAGCAGTACTTC
TRBV6-1	TRBD2	TRBJ2-3	-	15	CASREAGALRDTQYF	TGTGCCAGCAGAGAAGCGGGAGCCCTAAGGGATACGCAGTATTTT
TRBV4-3	-	TRBJ1-2	-	14	CASSQESGSYGYTF	TGCGCCAGCAGCCAAGAAAGCGGCAGCTATGGCTACACCTTC
TRBV7-6	TRBD1	TRBJ1-1	-	15	CASSLGGTGGTEAFF	TGTGCCAGCAGCTTAGGAGGGACAGGGGGCACTGAAGCTTTCTTT
TRBV12-3/TRBV12-4	-	TRBJ1-2	-	13	CASATGGGYGYTF	TGTGCCAGCGCCACGGGGGGCGGGTATGGCTACACCTTC
TRBV29-1	-	TRBJ1-2	-	12	CSVEDLSGGYTF	TGCAGCGTTGAAGATCTATCAGGTGGCTACACCTTC
TRBV23-1	-	TRBJ1-5	-	16	CASTGISGGLHQPQHF	TGCGCCAGCACTGGAATATCGGGCGGACTTCATCAGCCCCAGCATTTT
TRBV11-2	TRBD1	TRBJ1-6	-	17	CASSSGTGRRWDSPLHF	TGTGCCAGCAGCTCCGGGACAGGGAGGCGATGGGATTCACCCCTCCACTTT
TRBV25-1	-	TRBJ2-2	-	14	CASSDSRGTGELFF	TGTGCCAGCAGTGACTCCAGGGGTACCGGGGAGCTGTTTTTT
TRBV5-8	-	TRBJ1-2	-	14	CASSLVAANYGYTF	TGTGCCAGCAGCTTGGTGGCAGCTAACTATGGCTACACCTTC
TRBV24-1	-	TRBJ2-1	-	14	CATSGGSSYNEQFF	TGTGCCACCAGTGGAGGGAGCTCCTACAATGAGCAGTTCTTC
TRBV19	TRBD2	TRBJ2-2	-	16	CASQNRGSGITGELFF	TGTGCCAGTCAAAATCGGGGTAGCGGGATTACCGGGGAGCTGTTTTTT
TRBV11-1	-	TRBJ2-7	few	13	CASSPNEFYEQYF	TGTGCCAGCAGCCCGAACGAGTTCTACGAGCAGTACTTC
TRBV5-6	-	TRBJ2-3	-	12	CASSLVTDTQYF	TGTGCCAGCAGCTTGGTAACAGATACGCAGTATTTT
TRBV4-3	-	TRBJ1-6	-	14	CASSRGATDSPLHF	TGCGCCAGCAGCCGAGGTGCTACGGATTCACCCCTCCACTTT
TRBV6-5	-	TRBJ1-2	-	13	CATKTGTLYGYTF	TGTGCCACCAAAACCGGGACACTCTATGGCTACACCTTC
TRBV7-3	-	TRBJ2-1	-	14	CASSLRGSYNEQFF	TGTGCCAGCAGCTTAAGAGGCTCCTACAATGAGCAGTTCTTC
TRBV5-1	TRBD1	TRBJ1-2	-	12	CASSETGDGYTF	TGCGCCAGCAGTGAGACAGGGGATGGCTACACCTTC
TRBV9	TRBD2	TRBJ2-1	-	17	CASSSAAGGLALNEQFF	TGTGCCAGCAGCTCAGCCGCGGGGGGGCTCGCCCTCAATGAGCAGTTCTTC
TRBV21-1	-	TRBJ2-7	once	15	CASSRGQGPPREQYF	TGTGCCAGCAGCAGGGGACAGGGGCCTCCCCGCGAGCAGTACTTC
TRBV5-8	-	TRBJ2-7	-	12	CASSFPGDEQYF	TGTGCCAGCAGCTTCCCAGGGGACGAGCAGTACTTC
TRBV25-1	-	TRBJ2-5	-	13	CASKGRVGETQYF	TGTGCCAGTAAGGGCAGGGTTGGGGAGACCCAGTACTTC
TRBV6-5	TRBD2	TRBJ2-7	once	15	CASSSGSGFGYEQYF	TGTGCCAGCAGTAGCGGGAGTGGATTCGGGTACGAGCAGTACTTC
TRBV7-3	TRBD1	TRBJ2-5	few	16	CASSETGTGRGETQYF	TGTGCCAGCAGCGAAACCGGGACAGGAAGGGGAGAGACCCAGTACTTC
TRBV7-9	TRBD1	TRBJ1-5	-	15	CASSSDRGPYQPQHF	TGTGCCAGCAGCTCCGACAGGGGGCCCTATCAGCCCCAGCATTTT
TRBV7-2	TRBD2	TRBJ2-1	-	15	CASSPGLAANNEQFF	TGTGCCAGCAGTCCGGGACTAGCGGCCAACAATGAGCAGTTCTTC
TRBV28	TRBD1	TRBJ1-5	-	16	CASSLNRGAGNQPQHF	TGTGCCAGCAGCCTAAACAGGGGTGCGGGGAATCAGCCCCAGCATTTT
TRBV3-1/TRBV3-2	TRBD1	TRBJ2-7	few	14	CASTQTGGAYEQYF	TGTGCCAGCACCCAGACAGGGGGCGCATACGAGCAGTACTTC
TRBV6-2/TRBV6-3	-	TRBJ2-5	once	14	CASSSRGRQETQYF	TGTGCCAGCAGTTCCAGGGGCAGACAAGAGACCCAGTACTTC
TRBV19	-	TRBJ1-2	-	14	CASSIVGGNYGYTF	TGTGCCAGTAGTATAGTAGGAGGGAACTATGGCTACACCTTC
TRBV28	TRBD1	TRBJ1-2	-	15	CASSLMETGAYGYTF	TGTGCCAGCAGTTTAATGGAGACAGGGGCCTATGGCTACACCTTC
TRBV9	TRBD1	TRBJ1-1	-	13	CASTGTGGTEAFF	TGTGCCAGCACCGGGACAGGGGGCACTGAAGCTTTCTTT
TRBV9	TRBD1	TRBJ1-1	-	17	CASSVLPTGGIFTEAFF	TGTGCCAGCAGCGTCCTCCCGACAGGGGGCATTTTCACTGAAGCTTTCTTT